This record concerns one T cell receptor (beta chain) sequence. The sample belongs to a study of blood T cell repertoires in COVID-19. Clones were read by immunoSEQ multiplex PCR, and TCRdb kept only the in-frame ones, dropping some. The table records around 55,000 clones, about nine tenths of them present only once. CDR1 and CDR2 (germline): MGHDK, SYGVNS. V dropped 6 bases and J dropped 0 bases, with 15 bases sitting between them. The CDR3 length is 15 residues. The TCR comes from a man aged 35-49 years with acute or convalescent COVID-19. The chain links TRBV25-1 to TRBJ2-7; tentative D call: TRBD1 (5 bases). The sample was peripheral blood. CDR3 in DNA: TGTGCCAGCAGCCCCCGGAGACAGCCCTCCTACGAGCAGTACTTC. As protein: CASSPRRQPSYEQYF.